This record looks at one T cell receptor beta chain sequence and its context. Antigen specificity is unknown. Only in-frame clones appear in the TCRdb table, and some are missing; sequencing was by immunoSEQ multiplex PCR. The sample contains hundreds of thousands of clones, roughly 74% of which appear only once. This CDR3 spans 13 amino acids. Trimming removed 5 bases from V and 7 bases from J; junction bases left unmatched: 4. Germline CDR1 reads SGHNT; CDR2 reads YENEEA. The data stem from a study of cytotoxic CD8 clonotypes in ibrutinib-treated CLL. Overall study findings and caveats: Clonality was higher at ibrutinib response and returned toward baseline at progression.

The chain links TRBV11-3 to TRBJ2-7, with TRBD1 matching 11 bases. Material: PBMCs, obtained after 24 months of ibrutinib treatment. This TCR came from a human donor with chronic lymphocytic leukemia. CDR3 amino acids: CASSEDRGQEQYF. Here the CDR3 DNA reads TGTGCCAGCAGCGAGGACAGGGGGCAAGAGCAGTACTTC.